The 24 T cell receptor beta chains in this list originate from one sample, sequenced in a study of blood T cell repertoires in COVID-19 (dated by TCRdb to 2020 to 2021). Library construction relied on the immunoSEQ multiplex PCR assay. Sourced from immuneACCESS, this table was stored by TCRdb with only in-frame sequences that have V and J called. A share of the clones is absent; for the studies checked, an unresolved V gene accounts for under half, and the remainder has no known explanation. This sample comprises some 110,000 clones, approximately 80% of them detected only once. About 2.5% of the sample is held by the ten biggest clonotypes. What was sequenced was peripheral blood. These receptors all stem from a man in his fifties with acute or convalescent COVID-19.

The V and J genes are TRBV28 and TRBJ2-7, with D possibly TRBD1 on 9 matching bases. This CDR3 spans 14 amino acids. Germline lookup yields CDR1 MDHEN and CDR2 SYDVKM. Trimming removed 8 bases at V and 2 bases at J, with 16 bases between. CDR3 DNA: TGTGCCAGCGGGACAGGGACTAGTCCCTACGAGCAGTACTTC. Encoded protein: CASGTGTSPYEQYF.

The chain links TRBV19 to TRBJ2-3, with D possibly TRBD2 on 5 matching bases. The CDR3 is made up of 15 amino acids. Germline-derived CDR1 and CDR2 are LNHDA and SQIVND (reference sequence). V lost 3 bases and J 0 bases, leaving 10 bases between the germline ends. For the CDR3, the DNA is TGTGCCAGTAGTATTGGAGCGGCAAGCACAGATACGCAGTATTTT. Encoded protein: CASSIGAASTDTQYF.

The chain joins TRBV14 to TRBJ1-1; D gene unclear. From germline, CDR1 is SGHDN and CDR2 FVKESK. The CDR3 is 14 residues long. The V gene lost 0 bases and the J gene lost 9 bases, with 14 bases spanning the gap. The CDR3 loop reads CASSQDVSVLKAFF. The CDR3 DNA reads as TGTGCCAGCAGCCAAGATGTATCGGTGCTTAAAGCTTTCTTT.

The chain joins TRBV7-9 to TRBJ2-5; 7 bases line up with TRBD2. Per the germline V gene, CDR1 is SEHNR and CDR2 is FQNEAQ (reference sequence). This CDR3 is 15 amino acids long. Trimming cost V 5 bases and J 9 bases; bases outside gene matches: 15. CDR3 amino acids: CASSRGGRRGDAQYF. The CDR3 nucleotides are TGTGCCAGCAGCCGCGGGGGAAGGCGGGGAGACGCCCAGTACTTC.

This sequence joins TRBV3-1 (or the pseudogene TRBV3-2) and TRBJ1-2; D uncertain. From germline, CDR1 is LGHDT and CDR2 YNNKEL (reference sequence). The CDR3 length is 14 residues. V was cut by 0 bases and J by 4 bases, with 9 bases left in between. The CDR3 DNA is TGTGCCAGCAGCCAAGAGGGCAGTGGCTATGGCTACACCTTC. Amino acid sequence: CASSQEGSGYGYTF.

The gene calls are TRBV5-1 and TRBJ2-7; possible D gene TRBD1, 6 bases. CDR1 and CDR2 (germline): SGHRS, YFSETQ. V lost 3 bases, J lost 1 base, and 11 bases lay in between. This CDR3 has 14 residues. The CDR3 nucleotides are TGCGCCAGCAGCTACGGACAGACTTCCTACGAGCAGTACTTC. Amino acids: CASSYGQTSYEQYF.

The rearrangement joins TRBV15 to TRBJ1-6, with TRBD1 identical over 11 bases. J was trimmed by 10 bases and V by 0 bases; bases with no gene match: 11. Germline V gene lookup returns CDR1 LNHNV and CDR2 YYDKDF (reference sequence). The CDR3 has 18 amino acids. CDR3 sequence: CATSRDQPGQGGGSPLHF. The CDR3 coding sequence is TGTGCCACCAGCAGAGACCAACCGGGACAGGGGGGAGGATCACCCCTCCACTTT. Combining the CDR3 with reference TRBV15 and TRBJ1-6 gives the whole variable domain DAMVIQNPRYQVTQFGKPVTLSCSQTLNHNVMYWYQQKSSQAPKLLFHYYDKDFNNEADTPDNFQSRRPNTSFCFLDIRSPGLGDTAMYLCATSRDQPGQGGGSPLHFGNGTRLTVT.

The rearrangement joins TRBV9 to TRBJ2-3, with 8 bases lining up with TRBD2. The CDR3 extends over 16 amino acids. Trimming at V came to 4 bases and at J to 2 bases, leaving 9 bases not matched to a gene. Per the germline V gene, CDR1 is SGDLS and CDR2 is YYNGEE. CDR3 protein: CASSFGAGDFTDTQYF. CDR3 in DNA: TGTGCCAGCAGCTTTGGAGCGGGGGACTTCACAGATACGCAGTATTTT.

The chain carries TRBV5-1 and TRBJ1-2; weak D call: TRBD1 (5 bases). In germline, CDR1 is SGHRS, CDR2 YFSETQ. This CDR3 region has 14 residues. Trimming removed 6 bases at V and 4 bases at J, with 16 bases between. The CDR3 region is CASNPWGESYGYTF. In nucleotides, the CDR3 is TGCGCCAGCAACCCTTGGGGGGAATCCTATGGCTACACCTTC.

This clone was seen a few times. The CDR3 loop reads CASSLGTGQDSNQPQHF. CDR3 DNA: TGTGCCAGCAGCTTAGGGACAGGTCAAGATAGCAATCAGCCCCAGCATTTT. The gene calls are TRBV7-8 and TRBJ1-5; TRBD1 matches at 7 bases. The CDR3 runs 17 residues. CDR1 and CDR2 (germline): SGHVS, FQNEAQ. V lost 1 base and J lost 0; bases outside the gene matches: 6.

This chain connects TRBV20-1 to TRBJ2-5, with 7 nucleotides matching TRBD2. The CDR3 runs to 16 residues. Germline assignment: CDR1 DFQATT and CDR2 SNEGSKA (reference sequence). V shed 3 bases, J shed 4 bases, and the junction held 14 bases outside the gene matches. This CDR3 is CSASGSDSREGETQYF. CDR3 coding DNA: TGCAGTGCTAGTGGGAGCGATTCCAGGGAGGGAGAGACCCAGTACTTC.

The CDR3 protein is CSVEPGSRDGYTF. CDR3 coding DNA: TGCAGCGTTGAGCCCGGATCCAGGGATGGCTACACCTTC. The gene calls are TRBV29-1 and TRBJ1-2, with D perhaps TRBD1 (5 bases). CDR3 size: 13 residues. Germline-derived CDR1 and CDR2 are SQVTM and ANQGSEA. The V gene lost 3 bases and the J gene lost 6 bases, with 14 bases spanning the gap.

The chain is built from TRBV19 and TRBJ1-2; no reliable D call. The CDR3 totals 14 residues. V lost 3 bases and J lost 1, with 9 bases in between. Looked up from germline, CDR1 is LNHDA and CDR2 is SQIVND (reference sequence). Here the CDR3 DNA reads TGTGCCAGTAGTATTGTGAACAGTAACTATGGCTACACCTTC. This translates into CASSIVNSNYGYTF.

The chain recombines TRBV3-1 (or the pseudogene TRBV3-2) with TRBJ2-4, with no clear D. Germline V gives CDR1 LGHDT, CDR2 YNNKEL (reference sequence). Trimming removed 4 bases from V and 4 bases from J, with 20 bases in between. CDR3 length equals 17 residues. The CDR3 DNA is TGTGCCAGCAGCCTCCGCGTTCCCTTGCAAAGAAAAAACATTCAGTACTTC. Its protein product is CASSLRVPLQRKNIQYF.

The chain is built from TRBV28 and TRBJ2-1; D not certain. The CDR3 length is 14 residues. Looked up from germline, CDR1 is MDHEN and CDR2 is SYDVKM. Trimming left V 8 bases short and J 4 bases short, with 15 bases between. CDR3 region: CASYDQTAYNEQFF. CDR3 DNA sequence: TGTGCCAGCTACGACCAAACAGCTTACAATGAGCAGTTCTTC.

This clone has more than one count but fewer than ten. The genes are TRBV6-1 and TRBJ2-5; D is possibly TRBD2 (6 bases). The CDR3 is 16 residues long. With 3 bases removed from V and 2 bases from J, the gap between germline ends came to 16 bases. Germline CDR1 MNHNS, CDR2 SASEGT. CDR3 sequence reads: CASSDVSRAGQETQYF. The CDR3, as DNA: TGTGCCAGCAGTGACGTATCCAGGGCGGGACAAGAGACCCAGTACTTC.

The CDR3 is CASSVAGRNTEAFF. The CDR3 DNA reads TGTGCCAGCAGTGTGGCAGGGCGGAACACTGAAGCTTTCTTT. The chain carries TRBV2 and TRBJ1-1; D is perhaps TRBD1 (5 bases). The V end lost 4 bases, the J end lost 1 base, and 10 bases lay between the germline ends. Per the germline V gene, CDR1 is SNHLY and CDR2 is FYNNEI. The CDR3 runs 14 residues.

Here the CDR3 DNA reads TGTGCCAGCAGTAGCCAGGGGGCTTCATACCTTGCAACTAATGAAAAACTGTTTTTT. It codes for CASSSQGASYLATNEKLFF. This chain links TRBV5-4 with TRBJ1-4, with 8 positions matching TRBD1. The CDR3 covers 19 residues. Germline V gives CDR1 SGHNT, CDR2 YYREEE (reference sequence). The trim removed 5 bases at V and 0 bases at J, leaving 15 bases unmatched.

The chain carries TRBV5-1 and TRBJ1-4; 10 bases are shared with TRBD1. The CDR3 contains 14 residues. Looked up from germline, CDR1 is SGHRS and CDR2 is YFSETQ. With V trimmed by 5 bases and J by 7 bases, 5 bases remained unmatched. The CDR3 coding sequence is TGCGCCAGCAGTGTTGGGACAGGGGTTGAAAAACTGTTTTTT. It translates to CASSVGTGVEKLFF.

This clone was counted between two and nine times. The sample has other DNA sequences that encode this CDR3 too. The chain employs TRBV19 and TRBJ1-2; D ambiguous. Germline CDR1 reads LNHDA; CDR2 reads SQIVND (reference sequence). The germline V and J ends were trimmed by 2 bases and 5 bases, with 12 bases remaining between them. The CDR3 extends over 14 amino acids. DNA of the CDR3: TGTGCCAGTAGTATACTAGCCGGAGGATATGGCTACACCTTC. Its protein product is CASSILAGGYGYTF.

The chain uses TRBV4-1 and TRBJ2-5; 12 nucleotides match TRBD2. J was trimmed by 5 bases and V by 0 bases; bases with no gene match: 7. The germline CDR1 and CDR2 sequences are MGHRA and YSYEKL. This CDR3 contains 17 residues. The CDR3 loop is CASSQDKTSGGMETQYF. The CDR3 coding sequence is TGCGCCAGCAGCCAAGATAAGACTAGCGGGGGAATGGAGACCCAGTACTTC.

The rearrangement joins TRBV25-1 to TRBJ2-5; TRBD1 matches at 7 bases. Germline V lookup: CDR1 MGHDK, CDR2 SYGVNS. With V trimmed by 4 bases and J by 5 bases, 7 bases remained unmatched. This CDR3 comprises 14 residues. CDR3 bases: TGTGCCAGCAGTGCCCGACAGGGCTGGGAGACCCAGTACTTC. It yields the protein CASSARQGWETQYF.

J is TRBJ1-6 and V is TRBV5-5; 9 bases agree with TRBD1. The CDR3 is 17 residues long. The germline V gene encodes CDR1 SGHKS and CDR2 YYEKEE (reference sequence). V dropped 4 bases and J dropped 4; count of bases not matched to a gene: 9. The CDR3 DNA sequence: TGTGCCAGCAGCCCCCGACAGGGGGTACTTTATAATTCACCCCTCCACTTT. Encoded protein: CASSPRQGVLYNSPLHF.

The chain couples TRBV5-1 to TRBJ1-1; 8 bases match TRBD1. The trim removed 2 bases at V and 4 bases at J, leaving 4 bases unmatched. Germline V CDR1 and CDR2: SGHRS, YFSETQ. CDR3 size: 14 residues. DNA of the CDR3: TGCGCCAGCAGCTTACAGGGGGTCGGCACTGAAGCTTTCTTT. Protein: CASSLQGVGTEAFF.